This TCR beta chain was identified in a study of cytomegalovirus exposure and HLA in healthy donors. For the study at large: From 170 million or so T cells, an earlier analysis saw roughly 120 million unique TCR beta sequences.

Researchers ran the PCR with 60 Vbeta and 13 Jbeta primers. TCRdb keeps only in-frame clones here, not all; method: immunoSEQ multiplex PCR. Seen here are tens of thousands of clones, roughly nine tenths observed once, and the top ten hold approximately 8%. Study results and limitations: It was confirmed in vitro that a few of the CMV-associated chains were specific for CMV antigens. The authors enumerated 150 to 200 TCR beta chains as linked to cytomegalovirus.

In the case of this clone: Its antigen is unidentified.

The CDR3 sequence is 13 residues long. Germline CDR1 is SEHNR and CDR2 is FQNEAQ (reference sequence). Trimming removed 8 bases at V and 4 bases at J, with 13 bases between. This TCR came from a middle-aged woman in good health and CMV-seropositive. J is TRBJ2-3 and V is TRBV7-9, with a weak D call TRBD2 (5 bases). Input material: PBMCs. CDR3 sequence (DNA): TGTGCCAGCCGGACTCAGGTGGCAGATACGCAGTATTTT. Translation: CASRTQVADTQYF. The entire variable domain, with the rest obtained from reference TRBV7-9 and TRBJ2-3, is as follows: DTGVSQNPRHKITKRGQNVTFRCDPISEHNRLYWYRQTLGQGPEFLTYFQNEAQLEKSRLLSDRFSAERPKGSFSTLEIQRTEQGDSAMYLCASRTQVADTQYFGPGTRLTVL.